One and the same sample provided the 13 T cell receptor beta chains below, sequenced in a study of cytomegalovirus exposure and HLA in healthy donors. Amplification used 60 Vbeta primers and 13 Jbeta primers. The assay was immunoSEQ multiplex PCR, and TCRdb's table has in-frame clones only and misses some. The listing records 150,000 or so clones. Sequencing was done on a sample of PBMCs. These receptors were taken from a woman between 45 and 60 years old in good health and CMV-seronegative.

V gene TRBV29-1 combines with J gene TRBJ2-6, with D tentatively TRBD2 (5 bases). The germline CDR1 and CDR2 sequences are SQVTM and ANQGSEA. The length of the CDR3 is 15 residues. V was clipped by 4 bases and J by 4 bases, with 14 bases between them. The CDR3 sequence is CSVGPRGSGANVLTF. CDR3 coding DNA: TGCAGCGTTGGTCCGCGAGGGTCCGGGGCCAACGTCCTGACTTTC.

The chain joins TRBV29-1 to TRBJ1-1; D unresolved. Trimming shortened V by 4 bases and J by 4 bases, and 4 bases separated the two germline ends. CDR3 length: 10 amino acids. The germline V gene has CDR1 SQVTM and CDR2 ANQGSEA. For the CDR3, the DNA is TGCAGCGTTGTCCGCACTGAAGCTTTCTTT. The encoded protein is CSVVRTEAFF.

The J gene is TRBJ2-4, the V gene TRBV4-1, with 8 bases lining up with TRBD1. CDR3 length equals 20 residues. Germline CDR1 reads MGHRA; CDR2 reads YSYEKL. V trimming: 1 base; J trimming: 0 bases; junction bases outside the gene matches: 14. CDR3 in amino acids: CASSQVGDIGQGLAKNIQYF. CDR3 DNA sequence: TGCGCCAGCAGCCAAGTAGGGGATATCGGACAGGGACTAGCCAAAAACATTCAGTACTTC.

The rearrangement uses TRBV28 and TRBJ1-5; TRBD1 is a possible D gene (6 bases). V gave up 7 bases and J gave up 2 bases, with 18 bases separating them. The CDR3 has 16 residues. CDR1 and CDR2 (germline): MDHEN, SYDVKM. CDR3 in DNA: TGTGCCAGCACCTCGGGGGGGGGCGCTGGCAATCAGCCCCAGCATTTT. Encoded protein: CASTSGGGAGNQPQHF.

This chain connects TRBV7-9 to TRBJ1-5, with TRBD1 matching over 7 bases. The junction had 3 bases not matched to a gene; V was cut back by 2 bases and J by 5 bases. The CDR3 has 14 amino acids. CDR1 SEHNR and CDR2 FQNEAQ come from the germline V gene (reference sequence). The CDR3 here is CASSLRGGDQPQHF. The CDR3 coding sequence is TGTGCCAGCAGCTTAAGAGGGGGCGATCAGCCCCAGCATTTT. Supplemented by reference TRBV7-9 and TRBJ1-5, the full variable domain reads DTGVSQNPRHKITKRGQNVTFRCDPISEHNRLYWYRQTLGQGPEFLTYFQNEAQLEKSRLLSDRFSAERPKGSFSTLEIQRTEQGDSAMYLCASSLRGGDQPQHFGDGTRLSIL.

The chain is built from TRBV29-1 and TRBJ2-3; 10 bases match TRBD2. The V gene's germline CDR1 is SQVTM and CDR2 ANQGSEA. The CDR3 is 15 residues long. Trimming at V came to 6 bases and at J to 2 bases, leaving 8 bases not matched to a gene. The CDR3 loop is CSVTRTSGFTDTQYF. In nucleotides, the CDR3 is TGCAGCGTAACCAGGACTAGCGGTTTCACAGATACGCAGTATTTT.

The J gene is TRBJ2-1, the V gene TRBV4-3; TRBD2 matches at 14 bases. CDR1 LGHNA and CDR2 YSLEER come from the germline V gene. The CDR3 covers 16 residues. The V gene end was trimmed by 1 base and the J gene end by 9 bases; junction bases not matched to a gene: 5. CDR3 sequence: CASSQALTSGRGEQFF. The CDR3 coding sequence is TGCGCCAGCAGCCAAGCTTTGACTAGCGGGAGGGGTGAGCAGTTCTTC.

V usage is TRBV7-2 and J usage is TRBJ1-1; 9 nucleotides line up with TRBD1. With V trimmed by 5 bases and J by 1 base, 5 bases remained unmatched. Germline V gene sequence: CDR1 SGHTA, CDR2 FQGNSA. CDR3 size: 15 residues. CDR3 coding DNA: TGTGCCAGCAGCATAAGGACAGGGGAGAACACTGAAGCTTTCTTT. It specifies CASSIRTGENTEAFF. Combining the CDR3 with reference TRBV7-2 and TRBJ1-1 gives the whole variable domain GAGVSQSPSNKVTEKGKDVELRCDPISGHTALYWYRQSLGQGLEFLIYFQGNSAPDKSGLPSDRFSAERTGGSVSTLTIQRTQQEDSAVYLCASSIRTGENTEAFFGQGTRLTVV.

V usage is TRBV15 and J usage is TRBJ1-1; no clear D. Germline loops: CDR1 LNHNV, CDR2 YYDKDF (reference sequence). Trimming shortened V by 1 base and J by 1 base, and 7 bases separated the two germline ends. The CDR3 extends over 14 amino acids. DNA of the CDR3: TGTGCCACCAGCAGAGTCGAGCGGAACACTGAAGCTTTCTTT. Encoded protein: CATSRVERNTEAFF.

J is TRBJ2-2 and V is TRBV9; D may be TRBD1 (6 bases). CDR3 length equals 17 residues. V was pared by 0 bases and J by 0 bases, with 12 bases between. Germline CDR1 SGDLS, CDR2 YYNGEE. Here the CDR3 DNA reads TGTGCCAGCAGCGTAGAGGGGGTTTCCGCGAACACCGGGGAGCTGTTTTTT. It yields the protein CASSVEGVSANTGELFF.

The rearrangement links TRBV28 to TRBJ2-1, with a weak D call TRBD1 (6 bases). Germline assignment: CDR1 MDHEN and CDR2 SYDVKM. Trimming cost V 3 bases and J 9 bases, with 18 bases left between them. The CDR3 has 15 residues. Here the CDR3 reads CASSLGAFEVGEQFF. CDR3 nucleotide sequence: TGTGCCAGCAGTTTGGGGGCTTTCGAAGTGGGTGAGCAGTTCTTC.

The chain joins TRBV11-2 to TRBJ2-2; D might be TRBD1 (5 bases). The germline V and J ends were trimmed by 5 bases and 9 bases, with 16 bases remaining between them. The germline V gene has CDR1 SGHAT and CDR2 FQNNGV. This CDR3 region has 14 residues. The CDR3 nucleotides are TGTGCCAGCAGCATCACGACAGATGCTAGGGAGCTGTTTTTT. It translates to CASSITTDARELFF.

CDR3 loop: CASSPPDRVGIEQFF. CDR3 bases: TGTGCCAGCTCACCACCGGACAGGGTTGGTATTGAGCAGTTCTTC. This chain connects TRBV18 to TRBJ2-1, with 8 nucleotides matching TRBD1. CDR1 and CDR2 from the germline V gene are KGHSH and LQKENI. V gave up 0 bases and J gave up 9 bases; unmatched junction bases: 7. The CDR3 is 15 residues long.